Listed below are T cell receptor beta chains from one sample, sequenced in a study of tumor and adjacent non-tumor tissue in lung cancer. Each CDR3 protein gets one entry after TCRdb re-called the multiplex PCR reads with MiXCR. The sample has about 90,000 distinct CDR3 sequences; 76% are singletons. The sample was distant non-tumor lung tissue. The source of these receptors is a woman between 50 and 59 years old with non-small cell lung cancer. Both conserved end residues are part of each CDR3. D genes are given only for firm matches. A clone size is listed for some rows: how often the clone was seen (once, few, many), or a class if it is expanded.

clone_size: -
d_call: -
j_call: TRBJ1-1
v_call: TRBV6-1
cdr3_nt: TGTGTCAGCAGTGTACATAACACTGAAGCTTTCTTT
cdr3_aa: CVSSVHNTEAFF

clone_size: many
d_call: TRBD1
j_call: TRBJ2-2
v_call: TRBV12-3/TRBV12-4
cdr3_nt: TGTGCCAGCAGTGCCGGGACAGGGCTTACGGGGGAGCTGTTTTTT
cdr3_aa: CASSAGTGLTGELFF

clone_size: -
d_call: TRBD1
j_call: TRBJ2-7
v_call: TRBV12-3/TRBV12-4
cdr3_nt: TGTGCCGACAGGGGACAGGCCTACGAACAGTACTTC
cdr3_aa: CADRGQAYEQYF

clone_size: many
d_call: TRBD1
j_call: TRBJ1-1
v_call: TRBV4-1
cdr3_nt: TGCGCCAGCAGCCACCGTGGGACAGGGGGTTTTTCGGATGAAGCTCTCTTT
cdr3_aa: CASSHRGTGGFSDEALF

clone_size: -
d_call: TRBD1
j_call: TRBJ2-6
v_call: TRBV4-1
cdr3_nt: TGCGCCAGCAGCCAAGTGGGACTGCGGGATAGGACAGGGACCAACGTCCTGACTTTC
cdr3_aa: CASSQVGLRDRTGTNVLTF

clone_size: -
d_call: TRBD1
j_call: TRBJ2-5
v_call: TRBV10-1
cdr3_nt: TGCGCCAGCAGTGAGTCCGTACAGGGACAGAACCAGTACTTC
cdr3_aa: CASSESVQGQNQYF

clone_size: -
d_call: -
j_call: TRBJ2-1
v_call: TRBV29-1
cdr3_nt: TGCAGCGTTGAAGATGGGGAGGAGTGGAGCTCCTACAAAGAGCAGTTCTTC
cdr3_aa: CSVEDGEEWSSYKEQFF

clone_size: -
d_call: -
j_call: TRBJ2-5
v_call: TRBV20-1
cdr3_nt: TGCAGTGCTAACAGAGGGAACAAGCAAGAGACTCAGTACTTC
cdr3_aa: CSANRGNKQETQYF

clone_size: -
d_call: TRBD2
j_call: TRBJ2-3
v_call: TRBV5-1
cdr3_nt: TGCGTCAGCAGCTTAGGCGGGAGGGCCGAAGAAGATACGCAGTATTTT
cdr3_aa: CVSSLGGRAEEDTQYF

clone_size: -
d_call: TRBD2
j_call: TRBJ2-7
v_call: TRBV28
cdr3_nt: TGTGCCACCAGTAATAGCGGGAGACGCGAGTACTACTTC
cdr3_aa: CATSNSGRREYYF

clone_size: medium-sized
d_call: TRBD2
j_call: TRBJ2-2
v_call: TRBV29-1
cdr3_nt: TGCAGCGTGATGACTAGCGGGAGGGAAGGCACCGGGGAGCTGTTTTTT
cdr3_aa: CSVMTSGREGTGELFF

clone_size: -
d_call: -
j_call: TRBJ2-7
v_call: TRBV4-1
cdr3_nt: TGCGCCAGCAGCTATCCCGGGATGAACTCCTACGAGCAGTACTTC
cdr3_aa: CASSYPGMNSYEQYF

clone_size: -
d_call: -
j_call: TRBJ1-5
v_call: TRBV29-1
cdr3_nt: TGCAGCGTTGAATTAGGTCGAGGAGTAGATCAGCCCCAGCATTTT
cdr3_aa: CSVELGRGVDQPQHF

clone_size: -
d_call: TRBD2
j_call: TRBJ2-3
v_call: TRBV20-1
cdr3_nt: TGCAGTGCTCAAGCGGGAGCTGACACAGATACGCAGTATTTT
cdr3_aa: CSAQAGADTDTQYF

clone_size: -
d_call: -
j_call: TRBJ2-3
v_call: TRBV4-1
cdr3_nt: TGCGCCAGCAGACACGATACTAGCACAGATATGCAGTATTTT
cdr3_aa: CASRHDTSTDMQYF

clone_size: -
d_call: -
j_call: TRBJ2-1
v_call: TRBV11-2
cdr3_nt: TGTACCAGCACCGTTAGCGGTATCTGCAATGAGCGGTTCTTC
cdr3_aa: CTSTVSGICNERFF